This TCR beta chain emerged from a study of T cell repertoires in cytomegalovirus infection. Study context: Shared public TCR beta signatures pointed to both CMV infection and a matching HLA type.

TCRdb reprocessed the reads via MiXCR and lists one record per CDR3 protein. The sample holds about 310,000 distinct CDR3 sequences; 17% are singletons and the top ten take around 12%. Findings and limits, study-wide: HLA-C-restricted TCR beta clonotypes specific for CMV led the ex vivo response. People with CMV and the relevant HLA were identified by cumulative public TCR beta family frequency.

This clonotype was recorded a few times. Its antigen is not known. CDR1 and CDR2 (germline): LGHNA, YNFKEQ. The V and J ends lost 4 bases and 4 bases respectively, with 7 bases between them. The CDR3 is 13 amino acids. Sequencing used PBMCs. This TCR was sampled from a human donor in good health (CMV status not recorded). Some clones in this sample may be carry-over from other donors' samples. The rearrangement uses TRBV4-2 and TRBJ2-2; D remains ambiguous. DNA for the CDR3: TGTGCCAGCAGCCCCTCCCCCACCGGGGAGCTGTTTTTT. The encoded protein is CASSPSPTGELFF.